A selection of T cell receptor beta chains follows, all from one sample in a study of tumor-infiltrating lymphocytes in localized non-small cell lung cancer. Assay used: immunoSEQ multiplex PCR; TCRdb lists only in-frame clones, some missing. The sample yields approximately 8,000 clones, roughly 82% seen once. The sample taken for sequencing was lung tumor tissue. These receptors all come from a human donor with non-small cell lung cancer. Each CDR3 is given without its conserved first and last residue.

J: TRBJ1-2; V: TRBV25-1; CDR3: ASSSEYGYT
J: TRBJ2-2; V: TRBV2; CDR3: ASTEMAGNTGELF
J: TRBJ2-7; V: TRBV7-2; CDR3: ASRRTGGRDEQY
J: TRBJ2-1; V: TRBV5-4; CDR3: ASSLEIREQF
J: TRBJ2-7; V: TRBV5-1; CDR3: ASSSSGLSSYEQY
J: TRBJ2-7; V: TRBV28; CDR3: ASCPSEPPTQY
J: TRBJ1-3; V: TRBV11-2; CDR3: ASSSRGFSGNTIY
J: TRBJ2-3; V: TRBV18; CDR3: ASSPPTTGLGTQY
J: TRBJ2-1; V: TRBV14; CDR3: ASSQDVGTGLFSEQF
J: TRBJ1-4; V: TRBV7-2; CDR3: ASSPTRGGEKLF
J: TRBJ2-2; V: TRBV10-3; CDR3: AIRKREDTGELF
J: TRBJ2-5; V: TRBV10-2; CDR3: ASSSGLAGAILETQY
J: TRBJ2-7; V: TRBV7-6; CDR3: ASSLVGGSAYEQY
J: TRBJ1-3; V: TRBV28; CDR3: ASSPATGRNTIY
J: TRBJ2-3; V: TRBV29-1; CDR3: SVRHGQTDTQY
J: TRBJ1-2; V: TRBV14; CDR3: ASSQDWGGYGYT
J: TRBJ1-3; V: TRBV6-5; CDR3: ASATPGRNTIY
J: TRBJ2-3; V: TRBV5-6; CDR3: ASSLAQGSTDTQY
J: TRBJ2-7; V: TRBV5-1; CDR3: ASRALELPYEQY
J: TRBJ2-1; V: TRBV4-2; CDR3: ASSQAYGMTSYNEQF
J: TRBJ1-1; V: TRBV27; CDR3: ASSPGQGEAF
J: TRBJ2-7; V: TRBV28; CDR3: ASVSQGSSYEQY
J: TRBJ2-1; V: TRBV6-1; CDR3: ASRWAASEQF
J: TRBJ2-7; V: TRBV7-2; CDR3: ASSLRASSYEQY
J: TRBJ2-6; V: TRBV5-1; CDR3: ASSRTDRELSGANVLT
J: TRBJ1-5; V: TRBV9; CDR3: ASSVHCYELQPQH
J: TRBJ2-5; V: TRBV5-4; CDR3: ASSLGYQETQY
J: TRBJ1-4; V: TRBV7-9; CDR3: ASSSGAIGNEKLF
J: TRBJ1-1; V: TRBV28; CDR3: ASSFPSRGTEAF
J: TRBJ2-1; V: TRBV4-1; CDR3: ASSLGTSEQGGVF
J: TRBJ2-1; V: TRBV2; CDR3: ASSSGRAYNEQF
J: TRBJ2-7; V: TRBV5-1; CDR3: ASTPGTGSVEQY
J: TRBJ2-3; V: TRBV5-5; CDR3: ASSLELGDRGLTSTDTQY
J: TRBJ2-1; V: TRBV4-2; CDR3: ASSREGALGRDEQF
J: TRBJ1-5; V: TRBV28; CDR3: ASSASTQPQH
J: TRBJ1-3; V: TRBV2; CDR3: ASSALRDANTIY
J: TRBJ2-7; V: TRBV7-2; CDR3: ASSLVGALGEQY
J: TRBJ1-1; V: TRBV5-1; CDR3: ASSLVGSGSTEAF
J: TRBJ1-1; V: TRBV7-9; CDR3: ASSFPRGSSPGTEAF
J: TRBJ2-1; V: TRBV4-3; CDR3: ASSQDITREGLSYNEQF
J: TRBJ1-2; V: TRBV18; CDR3: ASSPGGDWSYGYT
J: TRBJ2-3; V: TRBV25-1; CDR3: ASSEPLSGRERTDTQY
J: TRBJ2-1; V: TRBV5-4; CDR3: ASSPPGIGGNEQF
J: TRBJ1-2; V: TRBV28; CDR3: ASRPQGPTYGYT
J: TRBJ2-5; V: TRBV5-4; CDR3: ASSLGSGSQTQY
J: TRBJ2-7; V: TRBV5-1; CDR3: ASSFTSGAYEQY
J: TRBJ1-5; V: TRBV28; CDR3: ASFTYRDRLRNQPQH
J: TRBJ2-7; V: TRBV11-2; CDR3: ASSLEGTGYYEQY
J: TRBJ2-1; V: TRBV5-1; CDR3: ASSTGTLSSYNEQF
J: TRBJ1-1; V: TRBV6-5; CDR3: ASSQGRATEAF
J: TRBJ2-2; V: TRBV6-4; CDR3: ASSVLAGDTGELF
J: TRBJ2-1; V: TRBV2; CDR3: ASLYFGGVPEQF
J: TRBJ1-1; V: TRBV7-3; CDR3: ASSTGQGNTEAF
J: TRBJ2-5; V: TRBV9; CDR3: ASSGSGRPQETQY
J: TRBJ2-1; V: TRBV10-3; CDR3: AISDAREQF